This record concerns one T cell receptor (beta chain) sequence. The sample comes from a study of OX40 agonist ivuxolimab in advanced cancers. The wider study: Patients received intravenous ivuxolimab every 2 weeks at 0.01 to 10 mg/kg. Dose-escalation subjects each had hepatocellular carcinoma, melanoma, renal cell or head and neck cancer.

This CDR3 has 13 residues. The germline CDR1 and CDR2 sequences are SGHNT and YYREEE (reference sequence). Trimming stripped 1 base from V and 8 bases from J, with 12 bases between. Generated by immunoSEQ multiplex PCR, the TCRdb table keeps only in-frame clones and is missing some. The table shows 55,000 to 75,000 clones, with 80% to 90% occurring only once. The input for sequencing was CD4+ or CD8+ T cells sorted from blood, taken in a trial of the OX40 agonist ivuxolimab. This TCR was recovered from an adult with an advanced solid tumor such as melanoma, head and neck, liver or kidney cancer. The chain uses TRBV5-4 and TRBJ1-2; possibly TRBD1 for D (6 bases). The CDR3 loop is CASSLNRVRGYTF. CDR3 DNA: TGTGCCAGCAGCTTGAACAGGGTGCGCGGCTACACCTTC.